These T cell receptor beta chains were read from a single sample in a study of T-cell reconstitution after alpha-beta-depleted transplantation in children. TCRdb fed the PCR reads into MiXCR, producing one record per CDR3 protein. Of roughly 350,000 distinct CDR3 sequences detected, about 9.4% appear once; the ten largest clones hold 2.4%. The specimen was PBMCs from the stem cell graft donor, collected from the stem cell graft. Receptors originate from a human donor who donated a stem cell graft to a child with acute lymphoblastic leukemia. CDR3s include the opening cysteine and the closing phenylalanine or tryptophan. D genes are given only for firm matches. Not all rows give a size; the values are once, few, many and, for expanded clones, a class.

>TRBJ2-1|TRBV6-2/TRBV6-3|few|.
CASSPSPGAYNEQFF
TGTGCCAGCAGTCCCTCGCCGGGGGCCTACAATGAGCAGTTCTTC
>TRBJ2-3|TRBV5-1|many|.
CASSSPMTDTQYF
TGCGCCAGCAGCTCCCCGATGACCGATACGCAGTATTTT
>TRBJ2-3|TRBV20-1|few|TRBD2
CSAPLTSGRSDTQYF
TGCAGTGCTCCCCTAACTAGCGGGAGATCTGATACGCAGTATTTT
>TRBJ2-3|TRBV7-6|.|.
CASSSSSTSGTDTQYF
TGTGCCAGCAGCTCAAGCTCTACCTCGGGCACAGATACGCAGTATTTT
>TRBJ2-5|TRBV20-1|.|.
CSARAWWGHLQETQYF
TGCAGTGCTAGGGCTTGGTGGGGACATCTTCAAGAGACCCAGTACTTC
>TRBJ2-3|TRBV12-3/TRBV12-4|many|TRBD2
CASRPGLAGGTDTQYF
TGTGCCAGCAGACCGGGACTAGCGGGAGGCACAGATACGCAGTATTTT
>TRBJ2-7|TRBV19|few|TRBD2
CASSSLAGGEDEQYF
TGTGCCAGTAGTTCACTAGCGGGAGGAGAGGACGAGCAGTACTTC
>TRBJ2-7|TRBV4-2|.|.
CASSQDRGGGRDYEQYF
TGTGCCAGCAGCCAAGATAGAGGGGGGGGCCGGGACTACGAGCAGTACTTC
>TRBJ1-5|TRBV15|.|.
CATSRDRGTFSNQPQHF
TGTGCCACCAGCAGAGATCGTGGGACTTTTAGCAATCAGCCCCAGCATTTT
>TRBJ2-2|TRBV3-1|many|.
CASSRNGAGELFF
TGTGCCAGCAGCCGAAACGGGGCCGGGGAGCTGTTTTTT
>TRBJ2-3|TRBV4-1|many|.
CASSLGTETDTQYF
TGCGCCAGCAGCCTCGGGACGGAGACAGATACGCAGTATTTT
>TRBJ2-7|TRBV7-2|.|TRBD2
CASRISGGTYEQYF
TGTGCCAGCAGAATTAGCGGGGGGACCTACGAGCAGTACTTC
>TRBJ2-3|TRBV12-3/TRBV12-4|.|TRBD1
CASSLYRGDWDTQYF
TGTGCCAGCAGTTTGTACAGGGGCGATTGGGATACGCAGTATTTT
>TRBJ2-3|TRBV9|few|.
CASSVPGADTQYF
TGTGCCAGCAGCGTTCCAGGGGCAGATACGCAGTATTTT